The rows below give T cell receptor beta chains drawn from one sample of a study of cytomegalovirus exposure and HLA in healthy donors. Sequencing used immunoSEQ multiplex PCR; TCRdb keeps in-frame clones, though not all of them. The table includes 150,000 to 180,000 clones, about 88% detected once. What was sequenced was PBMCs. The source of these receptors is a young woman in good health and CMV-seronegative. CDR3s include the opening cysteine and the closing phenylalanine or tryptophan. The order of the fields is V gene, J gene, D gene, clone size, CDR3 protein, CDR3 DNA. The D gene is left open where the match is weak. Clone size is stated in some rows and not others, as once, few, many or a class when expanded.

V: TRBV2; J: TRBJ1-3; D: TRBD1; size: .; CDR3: CASSEGADRGSGNTIYF; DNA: TGTGCCAGCAGTGAAGGGGCGGACAGGGGCTCGGGAAACACCATATATTTT
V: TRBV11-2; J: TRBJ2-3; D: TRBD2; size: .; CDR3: CASSPTSGTDTQYF; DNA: TGTGCCAGCAGCCCGACTAGCGGCACAGATACGCAGTATTTT
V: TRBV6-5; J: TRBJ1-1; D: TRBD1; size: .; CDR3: CASTTGQNTEAFF; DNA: TGTGCCAGCACGACAGGGCAGAACACTGAAGCTTTCTTT
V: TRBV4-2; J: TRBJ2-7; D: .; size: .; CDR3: CASSQRWGLSYEQYF; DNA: TGTGCCAGCAGCCAGAGGTGGGGCCTCTCCTACGAGCAGTACTTC
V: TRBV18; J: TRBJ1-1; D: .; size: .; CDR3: CASSPRDLPNTEAFF; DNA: TGTGCCAGCTCACCAAGAGATCTCCCGAACACTGAAGCTTTCTTT
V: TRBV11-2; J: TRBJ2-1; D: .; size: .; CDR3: CASSLDALAEQFF; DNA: TGTGCCAGCAGCTTAGATGCCCTAGCTGAGCAGTTCTTC
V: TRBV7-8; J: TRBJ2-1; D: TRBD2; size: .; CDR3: CASSSRLAGVPGEQFF; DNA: TGTGCCAGCAGCTCACGTCTAGCGGGAGTTCCAGGTGAGCAGTTCTTC
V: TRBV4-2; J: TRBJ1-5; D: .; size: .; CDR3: CASKQDNQPQHF; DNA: TGTGCCAGCAAACAGGACAATCAGCCCCAGCATTTT
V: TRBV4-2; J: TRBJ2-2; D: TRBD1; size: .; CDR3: CASSQDIVRQGRTGELFF; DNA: TGTGCCAGCAGCCAAGATATTGTGAGACAGGGGAGGACCGGGGAGCTGTTTTTT
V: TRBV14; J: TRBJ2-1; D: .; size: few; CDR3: CASTLAFQNNEQFF; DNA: TGTGCCAGCACCCTAGCCTTTCAGAACAATGAGCAGTTCTTC
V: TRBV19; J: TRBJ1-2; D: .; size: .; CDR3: CASSIARGYGYTF; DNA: TGTGCCAGTAGTATCGCCAGGGGCTATGGCTACACCTTC
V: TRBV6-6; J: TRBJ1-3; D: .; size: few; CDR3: CASSYFDSGNTIYF; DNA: TGTGCCAGCAGTTACTTTGACAGCGGAAACACCATATATTTT
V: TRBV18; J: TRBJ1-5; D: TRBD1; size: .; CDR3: CASSYRGGQPQHF; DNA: TGTGCCAGCTCCTACAGGGGGGGTCAGCCCCAGCATTTT
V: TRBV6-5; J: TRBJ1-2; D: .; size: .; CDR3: CASSYTEGYGYTF; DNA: TGTGCCAGCAGTTACACAGAGGGCTATGGCTACACCTTC
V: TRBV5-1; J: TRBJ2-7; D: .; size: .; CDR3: CASSLNIGSEQYF; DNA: TGCGCCAGCAGCTTAAACATTGGCTCCGAGCAGTACTTC
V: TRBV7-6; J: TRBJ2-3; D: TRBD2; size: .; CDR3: CASRSLGGRATDTQYF; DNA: TGTGCCAGCAGGTCGTTGGGCGGGAGGGCCACAGATACGCAGTATTTT
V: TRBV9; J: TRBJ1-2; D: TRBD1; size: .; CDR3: CASSVDPGTGNGYTF; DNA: TGTGCCAGCAGCGTAGACCCCGGGACAGGGAATGGCTACACCTTC
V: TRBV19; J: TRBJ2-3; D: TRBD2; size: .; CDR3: CASRPRTSGTSTDTQYF; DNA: TGTGCCAGTAGGCCACGGACTAGCGGGACTTCCACAGATACGCAGTATTTT
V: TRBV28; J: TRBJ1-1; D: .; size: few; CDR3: CASSQQVYTEAFF; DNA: TGTGCCAGCAGTCAACAGGTTTACACTGAAGCTTTCTTT
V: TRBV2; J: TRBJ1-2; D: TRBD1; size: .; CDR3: CASRNRGASNYGYTF; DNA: TGTGCCAGCAGGAACAGGGGGGCTTCTAACTATGGCTACACCTTC
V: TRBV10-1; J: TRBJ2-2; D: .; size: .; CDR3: CASSSLSTGELFF; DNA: TGCGCCAGCAGTTCACTCTCCACCGGGGAGCTGTTTTTT
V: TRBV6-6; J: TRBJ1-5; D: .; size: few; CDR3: CASRPTGPNQPQHF; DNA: TGTGCCAGCAGGCCGACAGGACCCAATCAGCCCCAGCATTTT
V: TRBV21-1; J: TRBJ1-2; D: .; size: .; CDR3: CASSKVTAGGGYTF; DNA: TGTGCCAGCAGCAAAGTAACGGCAGGCGGGGGCTACACCTTC
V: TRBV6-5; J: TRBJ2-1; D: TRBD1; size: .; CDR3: CASSYSGQGNYNEQFF; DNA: TGTGCCAGCAGTTACTCGGGACAGGGGAACTACAATGAGCAGTTCTTC
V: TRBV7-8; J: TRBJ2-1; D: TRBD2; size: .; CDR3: CASSPRTKRGVEQFF; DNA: TGTGCCAGCAGCCCCCGGACTAAGCGGGGGGTTGAGCAGTTCTTC
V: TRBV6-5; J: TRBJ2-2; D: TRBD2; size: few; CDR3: CASGLAGAGELFF; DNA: TGTGCCAGCGGCCTAGCGGGGGCCGGGGAGCTGTTTTTT
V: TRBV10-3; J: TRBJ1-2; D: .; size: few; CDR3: CAISPDRSGGYTF; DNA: TGTGCCATCAGCCCAGACAGGTCTGGTGGCTACACCTTC
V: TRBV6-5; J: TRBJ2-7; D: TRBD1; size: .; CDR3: CASSYAGQAYEQYF; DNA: TGTGCCAGCAGTTACGCGGGACAGGCCTACGAGCAGTACTTC
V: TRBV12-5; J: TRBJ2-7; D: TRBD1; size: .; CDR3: CASGPWDRGHEQYF; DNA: TGTGCTAGTGGTCCCTGGGACAGGGGGCACGAGCAGTACTTC
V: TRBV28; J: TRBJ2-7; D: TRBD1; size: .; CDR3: CASSPLGQGAGEQYF; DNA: TGTGCCAGCAGTCCGCTGGGACAGGGGGCGGGTGAGCAGTACTTC
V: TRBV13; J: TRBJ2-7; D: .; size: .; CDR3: CASSFLPPLGNTVSYEQYF; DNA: TGTGCCAGCAGCTTTCTACCTCCCCTCGGGAATACAGTCTCCTACGAGCAGTACTTC
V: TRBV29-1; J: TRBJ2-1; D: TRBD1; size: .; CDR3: CSARQGPSYNEQFF; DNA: TGCAGCGCCCGACAGGGACCTTCCTACAATGAGCAGTTCTTC
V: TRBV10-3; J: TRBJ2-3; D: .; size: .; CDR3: CAISGGPDTQYF; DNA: TGTGCCATCAGTGGGGGCCCAGATACGCAGTATTTT
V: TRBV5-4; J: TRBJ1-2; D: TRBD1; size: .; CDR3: CASSHTKQGGDSYTF; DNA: TGTGCCAGCAGCCACACCAAACAGGGGGGGGATAGCTACACCTTC
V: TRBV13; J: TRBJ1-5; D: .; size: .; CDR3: CASSFSGNQPQHF; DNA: TGTGCCAGCAGTTTCAGCGGGAATCAGCCCCAGCATTTT
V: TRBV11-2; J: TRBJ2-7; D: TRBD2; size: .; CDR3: CASSPLTSGSPYEQYF; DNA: TGTGCCAGCAGCCCATTGACTAGCGGGAGCCCCTACGAGCAGTACTTC
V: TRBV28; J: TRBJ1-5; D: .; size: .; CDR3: CASSFAGGNQPQHF; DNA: TGTGCCAGCAGTTTTGCCGGGGGCAATCAGCCCCAGCATTTT
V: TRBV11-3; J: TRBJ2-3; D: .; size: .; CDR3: CASSQNPGGTDTQYF; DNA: TGTGCCAGCAGCCAAAATCCAGGTGGGACAGATACGCAGTATTTT
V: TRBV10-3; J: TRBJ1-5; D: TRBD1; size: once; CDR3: CAISGGTGNQPQHF; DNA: TGTGCCATCAGTGGGGGGACAGGCAATCAGCCCCAGCATTTT
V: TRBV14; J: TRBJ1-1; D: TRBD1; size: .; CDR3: CASSPRWGQGSTEAFF; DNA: TGTGCCAGCAGCCCAAGATGGGGACAGGGAAGCACTGAAGCTTTCTTT
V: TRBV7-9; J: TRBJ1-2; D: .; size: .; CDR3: CASSLAGGMPGPHPYGYTF; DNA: TGTGCCAGCAGCTTAGCGGGGGGGATGCCGGGGCCGCACCCCTATGGCTACACCTTC
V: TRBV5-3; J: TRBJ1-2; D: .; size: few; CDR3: CARSFGQGRRGYTF; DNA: TGTGCCAGAAGCTTCGGGCAGGGCAGAAGGGGCTACACCTTC
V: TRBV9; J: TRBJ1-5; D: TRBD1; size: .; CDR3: CASSPGTGGSSQPQHF; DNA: TGTGCCAGCAGCCCGGGAACAGGGGGGTCGAGTCAGCCCCAGCATTTT
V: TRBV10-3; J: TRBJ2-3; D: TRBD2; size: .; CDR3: CAISESAGEADTQYF; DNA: TGTGCCATCAGTGAGTCGGCGGGAGAGGCAGATACGCAGTATTTT
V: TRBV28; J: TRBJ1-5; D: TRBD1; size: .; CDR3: CASTWDRVYNQPQHF; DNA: TGTGCCAGCACTTGGGACAGGGTTTACAATCAGCCCCAGCATTTT
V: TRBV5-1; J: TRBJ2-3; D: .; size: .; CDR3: CASSFFDGRGPDTQYF; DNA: TGCGCCAGCAGCTTCTTTGACGGCAGGGGTCCAGATACGCAGTATTTT
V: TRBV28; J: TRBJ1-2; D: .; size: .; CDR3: CASSLEGGYTF; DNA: TGTGCCAGCAGTTTAGAGGGTGGCTACACCTTC
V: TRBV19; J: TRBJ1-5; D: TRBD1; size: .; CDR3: CASSTGGGNQPQHF; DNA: TGTGCCAGTAGTACAGGGGGCGGCAATCAGCCCCAGCATTTT
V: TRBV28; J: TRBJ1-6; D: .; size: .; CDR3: CASIAGGYNSPLHF; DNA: TGTGCCAGCATCGCGGGGGGTTATAATTCACCCCTCCACTTT
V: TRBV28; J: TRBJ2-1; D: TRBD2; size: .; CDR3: CASSPGLAGGYSYNEQFF; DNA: TGTGCCAGCAGTCCCGGACTAGCGGGGGGGTACTCCTACAATGAGCAGTTCTTC
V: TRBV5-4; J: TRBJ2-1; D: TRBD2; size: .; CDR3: CASSLGGLAGGLANEQFF; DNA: TGTGCCAGCAGCTTGGGGGGACTAGCGGGGGGGCTGGCCAATGAGCAGTTCTTC
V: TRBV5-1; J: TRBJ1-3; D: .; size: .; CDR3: CASSLGAGLSPLSGNTIYF; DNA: TGCGCCAGCAGCTTGGGAGCAGGGTTGTCCCCTCTCTCTGGAAACACCATATATTTT
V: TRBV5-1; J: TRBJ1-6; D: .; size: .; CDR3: CASSLDTGFNSYNSPLHF; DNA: TGCGCCAGCAGCTTGGATACAGGGTTCAACTCCTATAATTCACCCCTCCACTTT
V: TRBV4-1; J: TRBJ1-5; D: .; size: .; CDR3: CASSPQVASNQPQHF; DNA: TGCGCCAGCAGCCCCCAGGTCGCGAGCAATCAGCCCCAGCATTTT